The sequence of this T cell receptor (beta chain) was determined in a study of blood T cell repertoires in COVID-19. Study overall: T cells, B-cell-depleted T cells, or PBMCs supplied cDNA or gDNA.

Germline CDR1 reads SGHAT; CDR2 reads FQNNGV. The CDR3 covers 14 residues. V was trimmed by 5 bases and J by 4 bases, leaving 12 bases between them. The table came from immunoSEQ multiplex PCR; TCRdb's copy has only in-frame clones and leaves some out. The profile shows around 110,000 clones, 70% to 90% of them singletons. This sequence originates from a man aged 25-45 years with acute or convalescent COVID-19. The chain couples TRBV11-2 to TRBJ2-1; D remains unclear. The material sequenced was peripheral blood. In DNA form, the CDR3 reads TGTGCCAGCAGCCAGGATGTACGGTACAATGAGCAGTTCTTC. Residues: CASSQDVRYNEQFF.